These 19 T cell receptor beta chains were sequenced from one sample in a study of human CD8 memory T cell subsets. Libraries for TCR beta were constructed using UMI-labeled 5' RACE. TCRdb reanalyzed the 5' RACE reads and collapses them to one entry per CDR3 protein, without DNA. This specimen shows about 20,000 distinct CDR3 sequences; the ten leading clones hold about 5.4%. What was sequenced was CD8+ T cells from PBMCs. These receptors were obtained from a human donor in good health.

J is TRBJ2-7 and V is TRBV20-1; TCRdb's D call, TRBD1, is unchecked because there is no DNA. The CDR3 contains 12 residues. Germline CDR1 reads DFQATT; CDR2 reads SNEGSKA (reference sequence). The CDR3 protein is CSARVRGYEQYF.

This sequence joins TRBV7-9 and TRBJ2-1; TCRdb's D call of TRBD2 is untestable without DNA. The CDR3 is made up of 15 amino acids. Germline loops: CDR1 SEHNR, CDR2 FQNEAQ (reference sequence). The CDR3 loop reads CASSPSVAEDNEQFF.

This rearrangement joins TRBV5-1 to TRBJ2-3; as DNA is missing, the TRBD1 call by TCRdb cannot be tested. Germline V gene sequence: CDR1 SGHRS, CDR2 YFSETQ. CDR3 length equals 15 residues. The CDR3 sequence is CASSLEGASTDTQYF.

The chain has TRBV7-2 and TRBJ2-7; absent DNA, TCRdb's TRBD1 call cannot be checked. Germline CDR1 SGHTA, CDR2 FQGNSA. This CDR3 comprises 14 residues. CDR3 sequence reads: CASSSQQGFDEQYF.

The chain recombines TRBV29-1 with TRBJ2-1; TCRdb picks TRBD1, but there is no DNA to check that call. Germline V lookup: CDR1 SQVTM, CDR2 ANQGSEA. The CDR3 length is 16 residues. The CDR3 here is CSVRGPTGTAGNEQFF.

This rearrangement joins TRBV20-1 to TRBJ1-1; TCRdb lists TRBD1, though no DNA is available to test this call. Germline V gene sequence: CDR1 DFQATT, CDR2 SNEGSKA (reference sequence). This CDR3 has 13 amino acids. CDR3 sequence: CSARQGGGTEAFF.

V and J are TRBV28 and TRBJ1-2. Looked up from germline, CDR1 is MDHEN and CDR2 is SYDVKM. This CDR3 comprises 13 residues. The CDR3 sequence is CASSLVGDYGYTF.

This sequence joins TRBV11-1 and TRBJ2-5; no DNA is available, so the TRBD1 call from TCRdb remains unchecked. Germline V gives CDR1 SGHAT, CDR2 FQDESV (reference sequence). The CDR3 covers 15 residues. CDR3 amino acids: CASSLFDSLQETQYF.

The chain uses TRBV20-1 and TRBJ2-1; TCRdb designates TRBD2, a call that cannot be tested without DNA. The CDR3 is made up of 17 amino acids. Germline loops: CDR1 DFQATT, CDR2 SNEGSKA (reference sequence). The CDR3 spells CSANGPDASGGRSEQFF.

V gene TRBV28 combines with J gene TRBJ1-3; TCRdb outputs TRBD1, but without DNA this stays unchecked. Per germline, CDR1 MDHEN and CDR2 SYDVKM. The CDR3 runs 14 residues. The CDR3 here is CATGLGVSGNTIYF.

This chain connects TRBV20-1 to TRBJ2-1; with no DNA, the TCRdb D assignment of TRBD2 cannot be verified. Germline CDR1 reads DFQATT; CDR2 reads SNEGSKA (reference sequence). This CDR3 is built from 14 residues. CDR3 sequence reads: CSARAGGSYNEQFF.

CDR3 in amino acids: CASSLQGTNTGELFF. The chain recombines TRBV11-2 with TRBJ2-2; TCRdb calls TRBD1, which cannot be checked without DNA. The CDR3 runs 15 residues. CDR1 is SGHAT and CDR2 is FQNNGV in the germline V gene.

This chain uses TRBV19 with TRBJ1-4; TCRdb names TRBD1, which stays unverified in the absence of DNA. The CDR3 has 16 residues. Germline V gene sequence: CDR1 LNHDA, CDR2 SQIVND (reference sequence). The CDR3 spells CASSDRAGATNEKLFF.

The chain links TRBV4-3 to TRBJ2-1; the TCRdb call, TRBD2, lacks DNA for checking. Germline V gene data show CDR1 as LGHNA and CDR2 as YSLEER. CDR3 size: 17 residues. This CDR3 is CASSLTWREGGRNEQFF.

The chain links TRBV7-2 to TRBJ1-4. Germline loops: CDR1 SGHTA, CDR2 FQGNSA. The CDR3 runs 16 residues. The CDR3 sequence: CASSLVGKSTNEKLFF.

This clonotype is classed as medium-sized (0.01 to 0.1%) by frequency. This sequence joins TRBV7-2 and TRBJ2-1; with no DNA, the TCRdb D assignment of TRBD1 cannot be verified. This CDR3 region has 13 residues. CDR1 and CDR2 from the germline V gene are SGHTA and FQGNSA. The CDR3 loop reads CASSWTVSNEQFF.

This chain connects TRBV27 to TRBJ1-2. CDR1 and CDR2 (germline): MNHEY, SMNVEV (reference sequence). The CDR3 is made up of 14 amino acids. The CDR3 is CASSFGSSNYGYTF.

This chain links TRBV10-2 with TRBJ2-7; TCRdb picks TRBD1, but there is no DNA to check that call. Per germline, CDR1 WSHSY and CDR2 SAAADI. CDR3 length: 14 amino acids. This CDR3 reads CASSVPGRIYEQYF.

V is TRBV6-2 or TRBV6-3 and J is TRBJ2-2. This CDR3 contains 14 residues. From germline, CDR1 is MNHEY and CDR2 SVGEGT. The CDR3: CASSVDWSTGELFF.